The source of this T cell receptor (beta chain) is a study of identical twins. Overall study results and limits: The study reached conclusions through statistical analysis that was cross-sectional, not following the same donors. Invariant T cells like MAIT and iNKT could partly confound the zero-insertion analyses.

Each CDR3 protein is one row after TCRdb ran MiXCR on the 5' RACE reads. The repertoire has about 530,000 distinct CDR3 sequences, 15% of them found once; the top ten carry roughly 0.42%. Notes on this clonotype: As yet, its antigen is unknown.

This same sample was also taken into another study, of yellow fever vaccine responses in identical twins.

The clonotype originates from a woman younger than 30 in good health. Source material: CD4+ T cells sorted from blood.

In DNA form, the CDR3 reads TGTGCCAGCAGCCACAGGGGATGGGCTTTCTTT. Amino acid sequence: CASSHRGWAFF. The chain has TRBV14 and TRBJ1-1; D is perhaps TRBD1 (6 bases). V shed 3 bases and J shed 11 bases, with 10 bases lying between them. Looked up from germline, CDR1 is SGHDN and CDR2 is FVKESK. The CDR3 totals 11 residues. Full variable domain (outside the CDR3, taken from reference TRBV14 and TRBJ1-1): EAGVTQFPSHSVIEKGQTVTLRCDPISGHDNLYWYRRVMGKEIKFLLHFVKESKQDESGMPNNRFLAERTGGTYSTLKVQPAELEDSGVYFCASSHRGWAFFGQGTRLTVV.